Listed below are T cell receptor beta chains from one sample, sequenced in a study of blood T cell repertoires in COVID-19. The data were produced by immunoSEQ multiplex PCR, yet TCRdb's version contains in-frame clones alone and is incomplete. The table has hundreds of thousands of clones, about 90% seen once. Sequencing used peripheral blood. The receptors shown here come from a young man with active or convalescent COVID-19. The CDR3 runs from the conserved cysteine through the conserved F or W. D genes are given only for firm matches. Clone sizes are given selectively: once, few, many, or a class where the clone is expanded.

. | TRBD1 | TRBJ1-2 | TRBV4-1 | TGCGCCAGCAGCCAAGGGTGGGACAGGGGGGAGTATGGCTACACCTTC | CASSQGWDRGEYGYTF
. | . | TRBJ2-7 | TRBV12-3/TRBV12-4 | TGTGCCAGCAGTTTATACATCAATGACGAGCAGTACTTC | CASSLYINDEQYF
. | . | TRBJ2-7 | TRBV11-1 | TGTGCCAGCAGCGCCACAGGTGTTCTTCTCTACGAGCAGTACTTC | CASSATGVLLYEQYF
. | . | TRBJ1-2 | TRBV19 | TGTGCCAGTAGTATCCGGGACCCAGCGGGTGGCTACACCTTC | CASSIRDPAGGYTF
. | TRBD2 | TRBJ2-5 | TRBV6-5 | TGTGCCAGCAGTTACGGGCGGGGGGTCCAAGAGACCCAGTACTTC | CASSYGRGVQETQYF
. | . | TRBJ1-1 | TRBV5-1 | TGCGCCAGCAGCACTGCGACAGCGAACACTGAAGCTTTCTTT | CASSTATANTEAFF
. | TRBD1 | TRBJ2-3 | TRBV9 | TGTGCCAGCAGCGAAGGGACAGGGCACACAGATACGCAGTATTTT | CASSEGTGHTDTQYF
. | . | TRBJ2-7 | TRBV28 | TGTGCCAGCAGTTCCCACCAGTCCGAGCAGTACTTC | CASSSHQSEQYF
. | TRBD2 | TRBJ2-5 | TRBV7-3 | TGTGCCAGCAGCTTAATTGGAACTAGCGGGGGGGAAGAGACCCAGTACTTC | CASSLIGTSGGEETQYF
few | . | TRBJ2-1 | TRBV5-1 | TGCGCCAGCAGCTTGGGGCTTATCGGGAGTAACAATGAGCAGTTCTTC | CASSLGLIGSNNEQFF
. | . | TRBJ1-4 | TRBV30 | TGTGCCTGGAGTGCTCTTAATGTAGGACACTCCCCCTTAGGTGAAAAACTGTTTTTT | CAWSALNVGHSPLGEKLFF
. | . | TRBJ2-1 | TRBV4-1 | TGCGCCAGCAGCCAATACCAAAATACAAACAATGAGCAGTTCTTC | CASSQYQNTNNEQFF
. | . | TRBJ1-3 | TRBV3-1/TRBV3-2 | TGTGCCAGCAGCCAAGCGACAGTTGGAAACACCATATATTTT | CASSQATVGNTIYF
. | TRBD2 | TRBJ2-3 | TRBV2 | TGTGCCAGCAGTACCAGGACTAGCGGGGGGGAAGATACGCAGTATTTT | CASSTRTSGGEDTQYF
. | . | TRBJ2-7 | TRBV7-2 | TGTGCCAGCAGCTGGGCTGGCATATCCTCCTACGAGCAGTACTTC | CASSWAGISSYEQYF
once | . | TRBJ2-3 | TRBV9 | TGTGCCAGCAGCGTAGTGTCAGCAGATACGCAGTATTTT | CASSVVSADTQYF
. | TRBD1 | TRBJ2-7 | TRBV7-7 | TGTGCTAGCAGCTTTACCCCGGGACAGGGGTGCGAGCAGTACTTC | CASSFTPGQGCEQYF
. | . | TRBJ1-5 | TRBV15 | TGTGCCACCAGAAGACAGGTTGGGAGCAATCAGCCCCAGCATTTT | CATRRQVGSNQPQHF
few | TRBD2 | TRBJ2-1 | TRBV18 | TGTGCCAGCTCACCCGGGACTAGCGGGAGGGCCTATGAGCAGTTCTTC | CASSPGTSGRAYEQFF
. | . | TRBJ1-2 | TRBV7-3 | TGTGCCAGCAGCTTAGACACGGACTATGGCTACACCTTC | CASSLDTDYGYTF
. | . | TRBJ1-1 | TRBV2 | TGTGCCAGCTTCGGGGGACCGAAACTTAACACTGAAGCTTTCTTT | CASFGGPKLNTEAFF
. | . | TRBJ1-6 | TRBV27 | TGTGCCAGCAGTCCCGGCGGCTCCTATAATTCACCCCTCCACTTT | CASSPGGSYNSPLHF
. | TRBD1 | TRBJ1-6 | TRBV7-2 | TGTGCCAGCAGCCTCGGACAGGGGGGCCCCTATAATTCACCCCTCCACTTT | CASSLGQGGPYNSPLHF